This passage covers 27 T cell receptor beta chains from one sample sequenced in a study of technical replicates of blood from a few donors. The data were produced by immunoSEQ multiplex PCR, yet TCRdb's version contains in-frame clones alone and is incomplete. This table holds some 70,000 clones, roughly nine tenths found once. The specimen sequenced was T cells isolated from PBMCs. The receptors were gathered from a human donor in good health.

CDR3: CASSVGWAYGYTF. DNA for the CDR3: TGTGCCAGCAGCGTAGGTTGGGCATATGGCTACACCTTC. The chain employs TRBV9 and TRBJ1-2; D gene uncertain. The V end was cut by 0 bases, the J end by 5 bases, with 8 bases between. The germline gives CDR1 SGDLS, CDR2 YYNGEE. The CDR3 consists of 13 residues.

The J gene is TRBJ2-6, the V gene TRBV7-3; TRBD1 matches 8 bases. The V and J ends lost 2 bases and 4 bases, in that order; junction bases with no gene match: 10. CDR3 size: 18 residues. The germline CDR1 and CDR2 sequences are SGHTA and FQGTGA. This CDR3 is CASSLQGALKPGANVLTF. As DNA, the CDR3 is TGTGCCAGCAGCTTACAGGGGGCCCTTAAACCCGGGGCCAACGTCCTGACTTTC.

This clone was seen a single time. The chain has TRBV11-3 and TRBJ1-2; the D gene is possibly TRBD1 (6 bases). The CDR3 covers 12 residues. The germline V gene encodes CDR1 SGHNT and CDR2 YENEEA. The ends were cut back, 10 bases at V and 2 bases at J, with 11 bases in the middle. CDR3 in DNA: TGTGCCACCACAGGGTTGAACTATGGCTACACCTTC. This sequence encodes CATTGLNYGYTF.

The chain carries TRBV18 and TRBJ1-2; unclear D gene. The length of the CDR3 is 15 residues. Germline-derived CDR1 and CDR2 are KGHSH and LQKENI. Trimming stripped 4 bases from V and 8 bases from J, with 20 bases between. DNA for the CDR3: TGTGCCAGCTCACAGGGTATGGAGGAGGCGAGCGGCTACACCTTC. Encoded protein: CASSQGMEEASGYTF.

The chain combines TRBV5-4 with TRBJ1-2; D is ambiguous. The CDR3 is made up of 14 amino acids. The germline CDR1 and CDR2 sequences are SGHNT and YYREEE (reference sequence). Trimming shortened V by 4 bases and J by 2 bases, and 12 bases separated the two germline ends. The CDR3 loop is CASSRRPGNYGYTF. The CDR3 DNA is TGTGCCAGCAGCCGACGGCCGGGGAACTATGGCTACACCTTC.

The V call is TRBV29-1, the J call TRBJ2-7, with 8 bases that match TRBD1. The CDR3 length is 12 residues. Germline CDR1 is SQVTM and CDR2 is ANQGSEA. Trimming at V came to 4 bases and at J to 6 bases, leaving 5 bases not matched to a gene. The CDR3 sequence: CSVVQGVGEQYF. The CDR3 DNA reads as TGCAGCGTTGTACAGGGGGTGGGCGAGCAGTACTTC.

The V and J genes are TRBV7-3 and TRBJ1-3; the D gene is possibly TRBD1 (6 bases). With 5 bases removed from V and 1 base from J, the gap between germline ends came to 9 bases. The CDR3 spans 14 residues. Germline V gene sequence: CDR1 SGHTA, CDR2 FQGTGA. In nucleotides, the CDR3 is TGTGCCAGCAGCCTAGGGGGTTCTGGAAACACCATATATTTT. Amino acids: CASSLGGSGNTIYF.

The chain links TRBV2 to TRBJ2-1, with 11 bases identical to TRBD2. V shed 2 bases and J 9 bases; nucleotides not matched to a gene: 6. The CDR3 has 15 amino acids. Germline CDR1 is SNHLY and CDR2 is FYNNEI. The CDR3 DNA follows: TGTGCCAGCAGTGAAACTAGCGGGAGTTTCGGTGAGCAGTTCTTC. Encoded protein: CASSETSGSFGEQFF.

V and J are TRBV30 and TRBJ1-1, with TRBD1 as a possible D gene (5 bases). Trimming removed 0 bases at V and 5 bases at J, with 13 bases between. Looked up from germline, CDR1 is GTSNPN and CDR2 is SVGIG (reference sequence). This CDR3 contains 14 residues. In nucleotides, the CDR3 is TGTGCCTGGAGTGTACGAGGAGGGGATACTGAAGCTTTCTTT. This sequence encodes CAWSVRGGDTEAFF.

The rearrangement joins TRBV6-5 to TRBJ2-2; 7 positions match TRBD1. V dropped 6 bases and J dropped 13; count of bases not matched to a gene: 8. This CDR3 region has 12 residues. Per germline, CDR1 MNHEY and CDR2 SVGAGI. CDR3: CASSPGTEGLFF. The DNA of the CDR3 is TGTGCCAGCAGCCCAGGGACAGAGGGGCTGTTTTTT.

CDR3 residues: CASSAGQGQSQPQHF. Written as DNA, the CDR3 is TGTGCCAGCAGCGCTGGACAGGGCCAAAGTCAGCCCCAGCATTTT. The chain is built from TRBV21-1 and TRBJ1-5; TRBD1, as called in the table, went unchecked against the DNA. TRBV21-1 is a listed pseudogene. CDR3 size: 15 residues.

The chain carries TRBV6-4 and TRBJ2-1; 11 bases are a match to TRBD2. This CDR3 contains 13 residues. V shed 4 bases, J shed 9 bases, and the junction held 2 bases outside the gene matches. Per the germline V gene, CDR1 is MRHNA and CDR2 is SNTAGT. CDR3 amino acids: CASSGTSGSEQFF. The CDR3, as DNA: TGTGCCAGCAGTGGAACTAGCGGGAGTGAGCAGTTCTTC.

This chain connects TRBV7-9 to TRBJ1-2; TRBD1 agrees at 8 bases. V trimming: 1 base; J trimming: 5 bases; junction bases outside the gene matches: 3. The CDR3 spans 14 residues. Germline CDR1 reads SEHNR; CDR2 reads FQNEAQ (reference sequence). CDR3 in DNA: TGTGCCAGCAGCTTAGAGGGACAGGCATATGGCTACACCTTC. Its protein is CASSLEGQAYGYTF.

V gene TRBV5-4 combines with J gene TRBJ2-5, with 10 nucleotides matching TRBD2. Germline CDR1 SGHNT, CDR2 YYREEE (reference sequence). With 3 bases clipped from V and 5 bases from J, the junction kept 4 bases outside the gene matches. CDR3 length: 14 amino acids. CDR3 DNA sequence: TGTGCCAGCAGCTCTTTAGCGGGAGGTGAGACCCAGTACTTC. Amino acids: CASSSLAGGETQYF.

This sequence joins TRBV11-2 and TRBJ2-7, with a possible D match to TRBD1 (6 bases). The length of the CDR3 is 13 residues. The V and J ends lost 8 bases and 0 bases respectively, with 11 bases between them. Germline-derived CDR1 and CDR2 are SGHAT and FQNNGV. The CDR3, as DNA: TGTGCCAGCGGGGGCTGGGACTCCTACGAGCAGTACTTC. It encodes CASGGWDSYEQYF.

This sequence joins TRBV11-3 and TRBJ2-3; the match to TRBD1 covers 7 bases. Trimming cost V 3 bases and J 0 bases; bases outside gene matches: 15. Germline V gene lookup returns CDR1 SGHNT and CDR2 YENEEA. The CDR3 has 19 amino acids. The CDR3 sequence: CASSFPLNRGAASTDTQYF. CDR3 bases: TGTGCCAGCAGCTTTCCCCTCAACAGGGGAGCGGCTAGCACAGATACGCAGTATTTT.

J is TRBJ2-5 and V is TRBV19, with D maybe TRBD2 (6 bases). Germline assignment: CDR1 LNHDA and CDR2 SQIVND (reference sequence). Trimming pared 7 bases from V and 2 bases from J, leaving 8 bases between. The CDR3 covers 12 residues. The CDR3 region is CASNRGQETQYF. Written as DNA, the CDR3 is TGTGCCAGTAATCGGGGGCAAGAGACCCAGTACTTC.

The chain joins TRBV19 to TRBJ2-7; D is unclear. The CDR3 contains 14 residues. Germline CDR1 and CDR2: LNHDA and SQIVND (reference sequence). V was trimmed by 3 bases and J by 4 bases, leaving 13 bases between them. This CDR3 is CASSIANVGYEQYF. The CDR3 region has the DNA TGTGCCAGTAGTATTGCGAATGTTGGTTACGAGCAGTACTTC.

The chain combines TRBV5-4 with TRBJ2-3; D is unresolved. This CDR3 contains 15 residues. CDR1 is SGHNT, CDR2 YYREEE, per germline (reference sequence). V was cut by 4 bases and J by 0 bases, with 12 bases left in between. Written as DNA, the CDR3 is TGTGCCAGCAGCCTCGACTCCGTAAGCACAGATACGCAGTATTTT. This gives the protein CASSLDSVSTDTQYF.

This chain connects TRBV30 to TRBJ2-1, with 7 bases fitting TRBD2. The CDR3 is made up of 15 amino acids. CDR1 GTSNPN and CDR2 SVGIG come from the germline V gene (reference sequence). V lost 4 bases, J lost 8 bases, and 14 bases stayed unmatched. CDR3 nucleotide sequence: TGTGCCTGGACCCCTGGACTAGGGGACCGCGATGAGCAGTTCTTC. Its translation is CAWTPGLGDRDEQFF.

The V call is TRBV7-3, the J call TRBJ2-3, with 8 positions matching TRBD2. Germline V gene data show CDR1 as SGHTA and CDR2 as FQGTGA. The CDR3 sequence is 15 residues long. V lost 3 bases and J lost 3; bases outside the gene matches: 5. The CDR3 coding sequence is TGTGCCAGCAGCTTTGCGGGACTAGAGACAGATACGCAGTATTTT. Its translation is CASSFAGLETDTQYF.

This clone occurred once. V is TRBV6-1 and J is TRBJ2-3, with 10 bases that match TRBD1. The CDR3 totals 15 residues. Germline CDR1 MNHNS, CDR2 SASEGT. V lost 8 bases to trimming and J lost 2 bases; unmatched junction nucleotides: 7. CDR3 residues: CASGDRGGYTDTQYF. CDR3 sequence (DNA): TGTGCCAGCGGGGACAGGGGAGGTTACACAGATACGCAGTATTTT.

This clone showed up just once. V gene TRBV5-6 combines with J gene TRBJ2-2; D not resolved. This CDR3 comprises 14 residues. The germline V and J ends were trimmed by 1 base and 2 bases, with 6 bases remaining between them. Germline V lookup: CDR1 SGHDT, CDR2 YYEEEE. CDR3 sequence: CASSLFGNTGELFF. The CDR3 DNA reads TGTGCCAGCAGCTTGTTCGGTAACACCGGGGAGCTGTTTTTT.

The chain joins TRBV19 to TRBJ2-1, with 7 bases matching TRBD2. Germline V gives CDR1 LNHDA, CDR2 SQIVND (reference sequence). The CDR3 is made up of 14 amino acids. J was trimmed by 5 bases and V by 3 bases; bases with no gene match: 4. This chain's CDR3 is CASSMWEGNNEQFF. The DNA of the CDR3 is TGTGCCAGTAGTATGTGGGAGGGTAACAATGAGCAGTTCTTC.

The CDR3 region has the DNA TGTGCCAGCAGCTCCTTCACTAGCGGTGAGCAGTTCTTC. Amino acids: CASSSFTSGEQFF. This sequence joins TRBV7-3 and TRBJ2-1; 8 positions agree with TRBD2. CDR3 length equals 13 residues. Per germline, CDR1 SGHTA and CDR2 FQGTGA. After removal of 4 bases from V and 9 bases from J, the junction contained 5 bases not matched to a gene.

The chain uses TRBV11-2 and TRBJ2-7; 9 nucleotides agree with TRBD1. The CDR3 contains 15 residues. Germline CDR1 reads SGHAT; CDR2 reads FQNNGV. Losses at the gene ends were 4 bases for V and 6 bases for J; bases not matched to a gene: 10. CDR3 nucleotides: TGTGCCAGCAGCTCTACCGGGACAGGGACAGTCGAGCAGTACTTC. It is translated as CASSSTGTGTVEQYF.

In this sample, this clone turned up a few times. This chain joins TRBV6-5 and TRBJ1-2; D is uncertain. Trimming left V 5 bases short and J 4 bases short, with 11 bases between. The CDR3 covers 13 residues. From germline, CDR1 is MNHEY and CDR2 SVGAGI. The CDR3 DNA sequence: TGTGCCAGCAGTCCAGACGGACTCTATGGCTACACCTTC. Translation: CASSPDGLYGYTF.